The entry below describes one T cell receptor (beta chain). What it binds is unknown. The sample originates from a study of radiotherapy plus CTLA-4 blockade in lung cancer. Study-level points and caveats: The best predictor of response was reported to be early blood T cell clone dynamics, with interferon-beta. The study found tumor-derived TCR clones expanded in blood after radiotherapy plus ipilimumab.

The study gave focal radiation plus ipilimumab CTLA-4 blockade to patients with chemo-refractory metastatic non-small-cell lung cancer. The table came from immunoSEQ multiplex PCR; TCRdb's copy has only in-frame clones and leaves some out. The table lists about 120,000 clones, around 75% of them singletons. CDR3 size: 13 residues. Per the germline V gene, CDR1 is SGHRS and CDR2 is YFSETQ. The V gene lost 2 bases and the J gene lost 5 bases, with 8 bases spanning the gap. The TCR sequence derives from a human donor with non-small cell lung cancer who had a partial response to radiotherapy plus ipilimumab. This sequence joins TRBV5-1 and TRBJ1-5; no definite D call. This specimen consisted of peripheral blood, obtained from a patient treated with radiotherapy plus ipilimumab. CDR3: CASSFTSDQPQHF. The CDR3 bases are TGCGCCAGCAGCTTTACTAGTGATCAGCCCCAGCATTTT.